A single sample is the source of the 28 T cell receptor beta chains below, sequenced in a study of cytomegalovirus exposure and HLA in healthy donors. 13 Jbeta primers and 60 Vbeta primers were used for the PCR. Produced via immunoSEQ multiplex PCR; TCRdb's table is partial and in-frame only. The sample yields around 160,000 clones, 65% to 80% seen once. The sequencing sample was made of PBMCs. The receptors stem from a man aged 35 to 55 in good health and CMV-seropositive.

The chain uses TRBV5-4 and TRBJ1-2; 9 positions match TRBD1. J was trimmed by 7 bases and V by 0 bases; bases with no gene match: 7. Germline values: CDR1 SGHNT, CDR2 YYREEE (reference sequence). CDR3 length: 15 amino acids. The CDR3 bases are TGTGCCAGCAGCTTGGGGACCGGGACAGGGAGTGGCTACACCTTC. Protein sequence: CASSLGTGTGSGYTF.

The chain combines TRBV7-6 with TRBJ2-5; no firm D call. The germline V and J ends were trimmed by 6 bases and 3 bases, with 20 bases remaining between them. The CDR3 is 16 amino acids. Looked up from germline, CDR1 is SGHVS and CDR2 is FNYEAQ. The DNA for the CDR3 is TGTGCCAGCAGTTACTCGTCCCTTTTGATTGAAGAGACCCAGTACTTC. Its protein is CASSYSSLLIEETQYF. The entire variable domain, with the rest obtained from reference TRBV7-6 and TRBJ2-5, is as follows: GAGVSQSPRYKVTKRGQDVALRCDPISGHVSLYWYRQALGQGPEFLTYFNYEAQQDKSGLPNDRFSAERPEGSISTLTIQRTEQRDSAMYRCASSYSSLLIEETQYFGPGTRLLVL.

The genes are TRBV7-2 and TRBJ1-4; D is unresolved. Germline CDR1 and CDR2: SGHTA and FQGNSA. The CDR3 runs to 13 residues. V lost 1 base and J lost 5, with 5 bases in between. The CDR3 protein is CASSLEANEKLFF. CDR3 nucleotide sequence: TGTGCCAGCAGCTTAGAAGCCAATGAAAAACTGTTTTTT.

In its sample, this clone was seen a few times. V usage is TRBV4-1 and J usage is TRBJ2-7, with D maybe TRBD2 (5 bases). Germline values: CDR1 MGHRA, CDR2 YSYEKL. The germline V and J ends were trimmed by 5 bases and 7 bases, with 12 bases remaining between them. This CDR3 spans 12 amino acids. CDR3 DNA sequence: TGCGCCAGCAGCAGAAAGTCGGGGGAGCAGTACTTC. Amino acids: CASSRKSGEQYF.

Points on this clone: Other nucleotide sequences in the sample specify the same CDR3. V and J are TRBV10-3 and TRBJ2-7, with TRBD1 matching 9 bases. The CDR3 extends over 14 amino acids. J gave up 6 bases and V 7 bases, and 10 bases lay outside the gene matches. Germline loops: CDR1 ENHRY, CDR2 SYGVKD. CDR3 protein: CAITPLLQGAEQYF. The CDR3, as DNA: TGTGCCATCACTCCTCTCCTACAGGGGGCCGAGCAGTACTTC.

The J gene is TRBJ1-1, the V gene TRBV29-1; 9 bases agree with TRBD1. CDR1 and CDR2 (germline): SQVTM, ANQGSEA. The CDR3 runs to 11 residues. The V segment lost 7 bases and the J segment 10 bases; nucleotides outside the gene matches: 7. CDR3 coding DNA: TGCAGCGGGAAGGTGGGACAGGGAGCTTTCTTT. Protein: CSGKVGQGAFF. The full variable domain, with the rest looked up from reference TRBV29-1 and TRBJ1-1, is SAVISQKPSRDICQRGTSLTIQCQVDSQVTMMFWYRQQPGQSLTLIATANQGSEATYESGFVIDKFPISRPNLTFSTLTVSNMSPEDSSIYLCSGKVGQGAFFGQGTRLTVV.

This sequence joins TRBV7-2 and TRBJ1-4; D remains unclear. Trimming removed 8 bases at V and 8 bases at J, with 18 bases between. Per germline, CDR1 SGHTA and CDR2 FQGNSA. The CDR3 runs 14 residues. In DNA form, the CDR3 reads TGTGCCAGCGGGCGACGCCAGCCTGCCGAAAAACTGTTTTTT. It yields the protein CASGRRQPAEKLFF.

This clone was found a few times. V usage is TRBV7-2 and J usage is TRBJ2-7, with D tentatively TRBD2 (7 bases). V lost 5 bases, J lost 1 base, and 15 bases lay in between. CDR1 and CDR2 from the germline V gene are SGHTA and FQGNSA. The CDR3 is 15 amino acids. This CDR3 is CASSQGRGGSYEQYF. The CDR3 bases are TGTGCCAGCAGCCAGGGGCGGGGAGGGTCCTACGAGCAGTACTTC.

The rearrangement links TRBV5-1 to TRBJ1-1; 8 positions match TRBD1. Germline V gives CDR1 SGHRS, CDR2 YFSETQ. V dropped 0 bases and J dropped 0; count of bases not matched to a gene: 7. The CDR3 is 17 residues long. CDR3 loop: CASSLGRQGRMNTEAFF. The DNA of the CDR3 is TGCGCCAGCAGCTTGGGTAGACAGGGGAGGATGAACACTGAAGCTTTCTTT.

This chain joins TRBV5-4 and TRBJ2-1, with D perhaps matching TRBD2 (5 bases). The CDR3 runs to 15 residues. The germline CDR1 and CDR2 sequences are SGHNT and YYREEE (reference sequence). V lost 0 bases and J 5 bases, leaving 12 bases between the germline ends. The CDR3 is CASSLVPGNNNEQFF. The CDR3 DNA follows: TGTGCCAGCAGCTTGGTTCCGGGAAACAACAATGAGCAGTTCTTC.

This CDR3 reads CASPFQGQLEFF. Here the CDR3 DNA reads TGTGCCAGCCCATTCCAGGGACAGCTTGAGTTCTTC. The gene calls are TRBV7-2 and TRBJ2-1; TRBD1 aligns across 7 bases. CDR1 and CDR2 (germline): SGHTA, FQGNSA. After removal of 8 bases from V and 14 bases from J, the junction contained 12 bases not matched to a gene. The CDR3 consists of 12 residues.

The rearrangement joins TRBV7-2 to TRBJ2-7; 7 bases are a match to TRBD2. Germline V gene data show CDR1 as SGHTA and CDR2 as FQGNSA. The CDR3 loop spans 15 amino acids. The junction had 12 bases not matched to a gene; V was cut back by 3 bases and J by 7 bases. The CDR3 here is CASSFDGTTLFEQYF. The CDR3 DNA reads as TGTGCCAGCAGCTTTGACGGGACTACACTTTTTGAGCAGTACTTC.

The V call is TRBV28, the J call TRBJ2-1; D possibly corresponds to TRBD2 (6 bases). From germline, CDR1 is MDHEN and CDR2 SYDVKM. There are 20 residues in the CDR3. V gave up 2 bases and J gave up 2 bases, with 25 bases separating them. CDR3 sequence (DNA): TGTGCCAGCAGTTTAGGTGGTGCCGGAGGCCGGAGGGCCACCTACAATGAGCAGTTCTTC. This translates into CASSLGGAGGRRATYNEQFF. The full variable domain, completed using reference TRBV28 and TRBJ2-1, is DVKVTQSSRYLVKRTGEKVFLECVQDMDHENMFWYRQDPGLGLRLIYFSYDVKMKEKGDIPEGYSVSREKKERFSLILESASTNQTSMYLCASSLGGAGGRRATYNEQFFGPGTRLTVL.

A few counts support this clone. The chain is built from TRBV9 and TRBJ2-7, with 8 bases aligning to TRBD2. Germline lookup yields CDR1 SGDLS and CDR2 YYNGEE. Germline trimming cut 3 bases from V and 5 bases from J; bases unmatched to any gene: 4. The CDR3 sequence is 13 residues long. CDR3 loop: CASSEGLDHEQYF. CDR3 sequence (DNA): TGTGCCAGCAGCGAGGGACTAGACCACGAGCAGTACTTC.

The table lists this clone with a few counts. The chain uses TRBV7-7 and TRBJ2-1, with 12 bases that match TRBD2. The CDR3 contains 15 residues. Germline V lookup: CDR1 SSHAT, CDR2 FNYEAQ (reference sequence). Trimming at V came to 1 base and at J to 5 bases, leaving 0 bases not matched to a gene. CDR3 sequence: CASSLGLAGDNEQFF. The CDR3 coding sequence is TGTGCCAGCAGCTTAGGACTAGCGGGAGACAATGAGCAGTTCTTC.

The chain is built from TRBV2 and TRBJ2-1; 7 bases are a match to TRBD2. The V and J ends lost 9 bases and 3 bases, in that order; junction bases with no gene match: 11. The CDR3 sequence is 15 residues long. The V gene's germline CDR1 is SNHLY and CDR2 FYNNEI. In nucleotides, the CDR3 is TGTGCCAGTCAAACCCGGGGGGAAAGCTACAATGAGCAGTTCTTC. Translation gives CASQTRGESYNEQFF.

The chain combines TRBV6-6 with TRBJ2-5, with a possible D match to TRBD1 (6 bases). The CDR3 has 16 residues. Between the trimmed V and J ends, which lost 4 bases and 5 bases, there was a span of 20 bases. Germline CDR1 is MNHNY and CDR2 is SVGAGI (reference sequence). The CDR3 nucleotides are TGTGCCAGCAGTTTGGGGACCCTCCGAGGGGGTGAGACCCAGTACTTC. Translated, it gives CASSLGTLRGGETQYF.

The V and J genes are TRBV6-1 and TRBJ2-5; D perhaps matches TRBD1 (5 bases). Germline V lookup: CDR1 MNHNS, CDR2 SASEGT. V gave up 3 bases and J gave up 7 bases, with 15 bases separating them. The CDR3 spans 14 residues. The chain's CDR3 is CASSEWGSPGTQYF. The DNA of the CDR3 is TGTGCCAGCAGTGAGTGGGGCTCCCCGGGGACCCAGTACTTC.

The chain combines TRBV4-1 with TRBJ2-5; 8 bases are shared with TRBD2. V dropped 0 bases and J dropped 3; count of bases not matched to a gene: 3. The CDR3 is made up of 15 amino acids. Germline V gene lookup returns CDR1 MGHRA and CDR2 YSYEKL. Written as DNA, the CDR3 is TGCGCCAGCAGCCAAGATCGGGAGGGTAAAGAGACCCAGTACTTC. Amino acids: CASSQDREGKETQYF.

CDR3: CASSLEGAPNTGELFF. Here the CDR3 DNA reads TGCGCCAGCAGCTTGGAGGGAGCCCCGAACACCGGGGAGCTGTTTTTT. The chain recombines TRBV5-1 with TRBJ2-2, with D possibly matching TRBD2 (5 bases). V was clipped by 0 bases and J by 0 bases, with 9 bases between them. Germline lookup yields CDR1 SGHRS and CDR2 YFSETQ. The CDR3 spans 16 residues. The full variable domain, its missing parts supplied by reference TRBV5-1 and TRBJ2-2, is KAGVTQTPRYLIKTRGQQVTLSCSPISGHRSVSWYQQTPGQGLQFLFEYFSETQRNKGNFPGRFSGRQFSNSRSEMNVSTLELGDSALYLCASSLEGAPNTGELFFGEGSRLTVL.

The chain recombines TRBV7-9 with TRBJ1-1; 7 nucleotides agree with TRBD1. Germline values: CDR1 SEHNR, CDR2 FQNEAQ (reference sequence). V was pared by 5 bases and J by 7 bases, with 13 bases of the junction left unmatched. The CDR3 consists of 15 residues. In DNA form, the CDR3 reads TGTGCCAGCAGCCGCGCCCTAGGGGGCCTGGATGAAGCTTTCTTT. Translation: CASSRALGGLDEAFF. The full variable domain, its missing parts supplied by reference TRBV7-9 and TRBJ1-1, is DTGVSQNPRHKITKRGQNVTFRCDPISEHNRLYWYRQTLGQGPEFLTYFQNEAQLEKSRLLSDRFSAERPKGSFSTLEIQRTEQGDSAMYLCASSRALGGLDEAFFGQGTRLTVV.

The chain has TRBV10-3 and TRBJ2-7, with 15 bases matching TRBD2. The CDR3 spans 19 residues. V was clipped by 8 bases and J by 6 bases; unmatched bases: 20. Germline V CDR1 and CDR2: ENHRY, SYGVKD. In DNA, the CDR3 is TGTGCCATCCGACCATCGGACAGGGACGGACTAGCGGGAGGGTCCGAGCAGTACTTC. Translated: CAIRPSDRDGLAGGSEQYF.

There are a few counts of this clone. This chain connects TRBV5-6 to TRBJ2-5; D is undetermined. V was trimmed by 2 bases and J by 1 base, leaving 6 bases between them. CDR3 length: 13 amino acids. Germline V gene sequence: CDR1 SGHDT, CDR2 YYEEEE. The CDR3: CASSFGGQETQYF. As DNA, the CDR3 is TGTGCCAGCAGCTTCGGCGGCCAAGAGACCCAGTACTTC.

This clone was observed once. The rearrangement uses TRBV7-9 and TRBJ2-1; the match to TRBD2 covers 7 bases. CDR3 length equals 14 residues. Germline V gene sequence: CDR1 SEHNR, CDR2 FQNEAQ (reference sequence). The V and J ends lost 5 bases and 4 bases, in that order; junction bases with no gene match: 5. Here the CDR3 DNA reads TGTGCCAGCAGCGGGGAGGGCCCGTACAATGAGCAGTTCTTC. This translates into CASSGEGPYNEQFF.

Only a few counts were recorded for this clone. J is TRBJ2-3 and V is TRBV13; 12 bases agree with TRBD2. Germline CDR1 PRHDT, CDR2 FYEKMQ (reference sequence). The length of the CDR3 is 21 residues. V was pared by 5 bases and J by 0 bases, with 18 bases of the junction left unmatched. The CDR3 loop reads CASSPRGPGLAGWGSTDTQYF. CDR3 sequence (DNA): TGTGCCAGCAGCCCCAGAGGCCCGGGACTAGCGGGCTGGGGAAGCACAGATACGCAGTATTTT.

The chain combines TRBV28 with TRBJ2-5; TRBD1 is a possible D gene (6 bases). From germline, CDR1 is MDHEN and CDR2 SYDVKM. Trimming stripped 5 bases from V and 7 bases from J, with 14 bases between. The CDR3 has 13 amino acids. The CDR3 loop is CASSKTGLTTQYF. As DNA, the CDR3 is TGTGCCAGCAGTAAAACAGGGCTGACGACCCAGTACTTC.

This chain joins TRBV5-4 and TRBJ2-2; possibly TRBD1 for D (5 bases). V lost 5 bases and J 5 bases, leaving 16 bases between the germline ends. The CDR3 contains 15 residues. Germline loops: CDR1 SGHNT, CDR2 YYREEE (reference sequence). The CDR3 reads CASRKDRFGTGELFF. For the CDR3, the DNA is TGTGCCAGCAGAAAAGACAGATTTGGGACCGGGGAGCTGTTTTTT. The full variable domain, its missing parts supplied by reference TRBV5-4 and TRBJ2-2, is ETGVTQSPTHLIKTRGQQVTLRCSSQSGHNTVSWYQQALGQGPQFIFQYYREEENGRGNFPPRFSGLQFPNYSSELNVNALELDDSALYLCASRKDRFGTGELFFGEGSRLTVL.

This chain links TRBV5-6 with TRBJ2-3, with 11 bases fitting TRBD2. After removal of 4 bases from V and 6 bases from J, the junction contained 13 bases not matched to a gene. The CDR3 length is 17 residues. Germline lookup yields CDR1 SGHDT and CDR2 YYEEEE. DNA of the CDR3: TGTGCCAGCAGCCAATCTAGCGGGGGGAGAGAGAGTGATACGCAGTATTTT. Its protein product is CASSQSSGGRESDTQYF. The full variable domain, in which reference TRBV5-6 and TRBJ2-3 provide the parts outside the CDR3, is DAGVTQSPTHLIKTRGQQVTLRCSPKSGHDTVSWYQQALGQGPQFIFQYYEEEERQRGNFPDRFSGHQFPNYSSELNVNALLLGDSALYLCASSQSSGGRESDTQYFGPGTRLTVL.